Sequencing of this T cell receptor beta chain was carried out in a study of blood T cell repertoires in COVID-19. In the study overall: The analysed material was cDNA or gDNA that came from T cells, B-cell-depleted T cells, or PBMCs.

In this sample, this clone turned up once. The germline V gene has CDR1 SNHLY and CDR2 FYNNEI. The CDR3 consists of 15 residues. The V end was cut by 5 bases, the J end by 2 bases, with 13 bases between. Libraries were prepared by immunoSEQ multiplex PCR; TCRdb keeps only in-frame clonotypes and omits some of them. The sample contains approximately 100,000 clones, approximately 80% of which appear only once. This receptor was taken from a man in his sixties or seventies with acute or convalescent COVID-19. The sequenced sample was peripheral blood. This rearrangement joins TRBV2 to TRBJ1-5; perhaps TRBD1 as D (6 bases). The CDR3 reads CASSTTGGGNQPQHF. The CDR3 nucleotides read TGTGCCAGCAGTACGACAGGCGGAGGCAATCAGCCCCAGCATTTT.